These T cell receptor beta chains were read from a single sample in a study of cytomegalovirus exposure and HLA in healthy donors. Libraries were prepared by immunoSEQ multiplex PCR; TCRdb keeps only in-frame clonotypes and omits some of them. This table has 150,000 to 200,000 clones, over 80% appearing once. Specimen: PBMCs. The receptors originated from a human donor in good health. Both conserved end residues are part of each CDR3. D genes are given only for firm matches. Clone sizes are given selectively: once, few, many, or a class where the clone is expanded.

V gene	J gene	clone size	D gene	CDR3 DNA	CDR3 protein
TRBV15	TRBJ2-7	NA	NA	TGTGCCACCAGCAGAGCAGGGGCGGATGAGCAGTACTTC	CATSRAGADEQYF
TRBV5-4	TRBJ1-1	NA	NA	TGTGCCAGCAGCGGGCCGACACGAAACACTGAAGCTTTCTTT	CASSGPTRNTEAFF
TRBV21-1	TRBJ2-5	NA	NA	TGTGCCAAATCAGGGGGTGTCGAGACCCAGTACTTC	CAKSGGVETQYF
TRBV2	TRBJ1-1	NA	NA	TGTGCCAGCAGTGTTCAGGTCCCCAACACTGAAGCTTTCTTT	CASSVQVPNTEAFF
TRBV5-4	TRBJ2-2	once	TRBD2	TGTGCCAGCAGCTTGGATCCTAGCGGGGAGGGCGGGGAGCTGTTTTTT	CASSLDPSGEGGELFF
TRBV5-4	TRBJ2-3	NA	NA	TGTGCCAGCAGCTTGTGGTCCAGGGGGGCAAATACGCAGTATTTT	CASSLWSRGANTQYF
TRBV9	TRBJ2-3	NA	TRBD2	TGTGCCAGCAGCGTAGCGGCTAGCGGTTATACTTTCACAGATACGCAGTATTTT	CASSVAASGYTFTDTQYF
TRBV7-2	TRBJ2-5	NA	TRBD1	TGTGCCAGCAGTCGAGGGGCGACAGGGCATATCAAAGAGACCCAGTACTTC	CASSRGATGHIKETQYF
TRBV7-2	TRBJ2-7	NA	NA	TGTGCCAGCGGCTTAGATGCGGGGTCCTACGAGCAGTACTTC	CASGLDAGSYEQYF
TRBV4-3	TRBJ2-5	NA	NA	TGCGCCAGCAGCCAAGCTGTCCAAGAGACCCAGTACTTC	CASSQAVQETQYF
TRBV10-3	TRBJ2-5	NA	TRBD2	TGTGCCATCGGAAGGACTAGCGGACAAGAGACCCAGTACTTC	CAIGRTSGQETQYF
TRBV2	TRBJ2-5	NA	TRBD2	TGTGCCGGAAAGACTAGCGGGGGGAGGTTGGAGACCCAGTACTTC	CAGKTSGGRLETQYF
TRBV19	TRBJ2-7	NA	NA	TGTGCCACAACAGGATCGCGTTCCTACGAGCAGTACTTC	CATTGSRSYEQYF
TRBV6-5	TRBJ2-3	NA	TRBD2	TGTGCCAGCAGCCAACTAGCGGGGGGGCTGGATACGCAGTATTTT	CASSQLAGGLDTQYF
TRBV11-2	TRBJ2-1	NA	NA	TGTGCCAGCAGCTTAGTCGGACTCGGCAATGAGCAGTTCTTC	CASSLVGLGNEQFF
TRBV6-6	TRBJ1-1	NA	NA	TGTGCCAGCACCGCAACAACCAACACTGAAGCTTTCTTT	CASTATTNTEAFF
TRBV4-1	TRBJ2-7	NA	NA	TGCGCCAGCAGCCAAGTTGAGGGCCACGAGCAGTACTTC	CASSQVEGHEQYF
TRBV4-3	TRBJ2-1	NA	NA	TGCGCCAGCAGCCAAGAGTGGACAGTTTACAATGAGCAGTTCTTC	CASSQEWTVYNEQFF
TRBV7-2	TRBJ2-7	NA	TRBD2	TGTGCCAGCAGCCCCTGGCTAGCGGGGAGTACCTACGAGCAGTACTTC	CASSPWLAGSTYEQYF
TRBV28	TRBJ1-3	NA	NA	TGTGCCAGCAGTTTACCCCCTACAGGTTACTCTGGAAACACCATATATTTT	CASSLPPTGYSGNTIYF
TRBV5-1	TRBJ2-7	NA	NA	TGCGCCAGCAGCCCAGGGGGGACAGCAGTCTACGAGCAGTACTTC	CASSPGGTAVYEQYF
TRBV5-6	TRBJ2-1	NA	TRBD2	TGTGCCAGCAGCAGCGGGGGCGGGGGGGCCCTCTCCTACAATGAGCAGTTCTTC	CASSSGGGGALSYNEQFF
TRBV6-5	TRBJ1-2	NA	NA	TGTGCCAGCAGTTCCCCGGGACAACTTGGCTACACCTTC	CASSSPGQLGYTF
TRBV7-2	TRBJ1-2	NA	NA	TGTGCCAGCAGCTTAGACAGGGTTGACACCTTC	CASSLDRVDTF
TRBV5-8	TRBJ2-7	NA	TRBD2	TGTGCCAGCAGCCGACTAGCGGGGTCCTACGAGCAGTACTTC	CASSRLAGSYEQYF
TRBV7-2	TRBJ1-1	NA	NA	TGTGCCAGCAGCTTAGCGCTACGTTCGAACACTGAAGCTTTCTTT	CASSLALRSNTEAFF
TRBV4-1	TRBJ2-7	NA	TRBD1	TGCGCCAGCAGTCCAGGACAGGGACTCGAGCAGTACTTC	CASSPGQGLEQYF
TRBV27	TRBJ2-7	NA	NA	TGTGCCAGCAAGATCTCCCGGACATATACCTACGAGCAGTACTTC	CASKISRTYTYEQYF
TRBV7-9	TRBJ1-1	NA	NA	TGTTCCAGCAGCCCCACGGACAGGAACACTGAAGCTTTCTTT	CSSSPTDRNTEAFF
TRBV4-1	TRBJ2-2	once	TRBD1	TGCGCCAGCAGACGTCCAGGGGGCAGTACCGGGGAGCTGTTTTTT	CASRRPGGSTGELFF
TRBV4-1	TRBJ1-4	NA	NA	TGCGCCAGCAGCACAGTGGCTTCCGAGGGTAATGAAAAACTGTTTTTT	CASSTVASEGNEKLFF
TRBV5-7	TRBJ2-1	NA	TRBD1	TGTGCCAGCAGCTACCGGGACAGGAGACTCAATGAGCAGTTCTTC	CASSYRDRRLNEQFF
TRBV9	TRBJ2-5	NA	TRBD2	TGTGCGAGCGGGGGGGCATATGAGACCCAGTACTTC	CASGGAYETQYF
TRBV28	TRBJ2-3	NA	TRBD1	TGTGCCAGCAGGACAGGGTTTGCTACGCAGTATTTT	CASRTGFATQYF
TRBV7-9	TRBJ2-1	NA	NA	TGTGCCAGCAGCTTCTCCCTAGCAAATGAGCAGTTCTTC	CASSFSLANEQFF
TRBV25-1	TRBJ2-7	NA	TRBD1	TGTGCCAGCATCAAAACAGGGGGGTCCTACGAGCAGTACTTC	CASIKTGGSYEQYF
TRBV11-3	TRBJ1-1	NA	NA	TGTGCCAGCAGCTTAACCCGAGGCACTGAAGCTTTCTTT	CASSLTRGTEAFF
TRBV19	TRBJ2-1	NA	NA	TGTGCCAGTAGTACCAGCTCCTACAATGAGCAGTTCTTC	CASSTSSYNEQFF
TRBV5-4	TRBJ1-6	NA	TRBD1	TGTGCCAGCAGCTTACCGGACAGGGTTAATTCACCCCTCCACTTT	CASSLPDRVNSPLHF
TRBV4-1	TRBJ2-1	NA	TRBD2	TGCGCCAGCAGCCAATGGGGTGGACTAGCGGGGGGGGATGAGCAGTTCTTC	CASSQWGGLAGGDEQFF
TRBV2	TRBJ2-5	once	NA	TGTGCCAGCAGTGGAGTAGCGGAAGAGACCCAGTACTTC	CASSGVAEETQYF
TRBV5-4	TRBJ1-1	NA	TRBD1	TGTGCCAGCAGCGCGCGAAGGACAGGGAGGACTGAAGCTTTCTTT	CASSARRTGRTEAFF
TRBV19	TRBJ2-7	NA	TRBD2	TGTGCCAGTAGCCCAGGACTAGCGGGCTACGAGCAGTACTTC	CASSPGLAGYEQYF
TRBV15	TRBJ2-7	NA	NA	TGTGCCACCAGCAGAGATCGGGGTTCCTACGAGCAGTACTTC	CATSRDRGSYEQYF
TRBV6-5	TRBJ1-5	NA	NA	TGTGCCAGCCGACCTTACAGGGTGCGCAATCAGCCCCAGCATTTT	CASRPYRVRNQPQHF
TRBV7-8	TRBJ2-5	NA	TRBD2	TGTGCCAGCAGCAAGCTAGCGGGGGGTGCGGAGACCCAGTACTTC	CASSKLAGGAETQYF
TRBV6-1	TRBJ1-4	NA	NA	TGTGCCAGCAGTCCGAAGGGGTTGGGCGATGAAAAACTGTTTTTT	CASSPKGLGDEKLFF
TRBV7-2	TRBJ1-5	NA	TRBD1	TGTGCCAGCAGCCCCGGACAGGGCGGGAGTCAGCCCCAGCATTTT	CASSPGQGGSQPQHF
TRBV2	TRBJ2-3	NA	TRBD2	TGTGCCAGCAGAAAAACTAGCGGGGGGGTTGATACGCAGTATTTT	CASRKTSGGVDTQYF
TRBV7-6	TRBJ2-7	NA	NA	TGTGCCAGCAGCTTAGTCAGGGGCCTACTATACGAGCAGTACTTC	CASSLVRGLLYEQYF
TRBV5-1	TRBJ2-3	NA	TRBD2	TGCGCCAGCAGCTGGGAAGGACTAGCGTTAGCAGATACGCAGTATTTT	CASSWEGLALADTQYF
TRBV7-8	TRBJ2-7	NA	NA	TGTGCCAGCAGCTTAGTTTGGACACACTACGAGCAGTACTTC	CASSLVWTHYEQYF